This T cell receptor (beta chain) was found in a study of cytomegalovirus exposure and HLA in healthy donors (dated by TCRdb to the late 2010s). Some background on the complete study: According to an earlier analysis of around 600 of the donors, 150 million to 200 million T cells yielded 90 million to 140 million unique TCR beta sequences and 250 to 350 Gb of sequence data. An early release that covered fewer than 750 HLA-typed donors contained about 300 gigabases of sequencing data and around 85 million unique TCR sequences. Among the roughly 400 genotyped donors, around 81% belonged to the genetic ancestry cluster associated with self-reported Caucasian donors. The study was designed to test whether signatures of past pathogen exposure could be identified by cataloging public T cell receptors. The study used immunosequencing to profile the T cell repertoires of under 700 subjects and linked those repertoires to cytomegalovirus serostatus. A separate validation cohort of 100 to 150 different subjects was used in addition to the approximately 700-subject first cohort. The study combined high-throughput TCR immunosequencing, statistical association of individual TCRs with disease status, and machine learning to predict cytomegalovirus infection status. A later analysis re-examined previously published TCR beta repertoires from more than 650 donors and added high-resolution HLA genotyping to investigate patterns of TCR occurrence. The later analysis used no new phenotypic data to find candidate immune exposures, relying instead on TCR beta sequences and their occurrence across donors. An earlier analysis of approximately 500 of the donors applied high-throughput TCR beta sequencing to assess whether each TCR beta V gene segment acted as functional or pseudogenic. Donor age, sex, ethnicity and CMV serostatus were compiled together with the repertoire data. A later genetic analysis took genome-wide SNP genotypes for about three fifths of the 666 donors and used that subset as a discovery cohort. Every repertoire in the discovery cohort had been generated on one and the same sequencing platform. Both class I and class II loci were covered by HLA typing, at four-digit resolution. The number of typed donors differed by locus: about 620-640 for A, B, C, DRB1 and DQB1; some 500 for DQA1; 600 to 610 for DPA1; and roughly 490 for DPB1. Several DR-DQ haplotypes were handled as single units for association and clustering because linkage in the cohort was strong. Across approximately 420 genotyped donors of the cohort, an average of about 240,000 unique TCR beta nucleotide sequences per donor were sequenced, and roughly 18% of those sequences were non-productive.

The CDR3 runs 15 residues from the cysteine to the phenylalanine. CDR3 DNA only is kept here, 45 bases in frame from base 1. The germline V gene yields SNHLY for CDR1 and FYNNEI for CDR2. Clipping removes 8 bases from V and 0 bases from J, with 5 as the unmatched junction base count. Libraries came from the immunoSEQ multiplex PCR assay. For the multiplex PCR, a mixture combining 60 forward primers for TCR Vbeta segments and 13 reverse primers for TCR Jbeta segments was used. A multiplex PCR assay on genomic DNA amplified the CDR3 region of rearranged TCR beta genes. Amplified TCR beta libraries were sequenced as 87-base-pair reads on the Illumina HiSeq System. On the authors' methods: In a later analysis, tens of millions of unique TCR beta chains were counted across the 650 to 700 repertoires, and around 10 million of these chains were shared by at least two donors. Raw reads were error-corrected and collapsed into unique sequences by a nearest-neighbor algorithm in which closely related sequences were merged to remove PCR and sequencing errors. CDR3 sequences were aligned to IMGT reference sequences to assign V, D and J gene segments. Each retained sequence needed at least a six-nucleotide match to both a V gene segment and a J gene segment. A rearrangement was called productive if the CDR3 had no stop codons and remained in frame with V and J, and every other rearrangement was called non-productive. Following IMGT convention, CDR3 was defined as the stretch from the second conserved V-encoded cysteine up to the conserved J-encoded phenylalanine. In an earlier analysis of just under 600 of the donors, sequences lacking an unambiguous match to a single V gene segment were excluded. In an earlier analysis of a few hundred of the donors, a V segment was called functional when productive rearrangements were above 56.7%, and segregating when the standard deviation between donors exceeded 5%. A statistical classification framework was developed to diagnose cytomegalovirus status using the catalog of TCR beta chain sequences. V and J gene assignment, in a later analysis, came from comparing TCR nucleotide sequences with IMGT/GENE-DB human TR gene sequences. In a later analysis, CDR3 sequences and most-parsimonious VDJ recombination scenarios were assigned using the TCRdist pipeline. In a later analysis, each TCR beta chain was defined by its CDR3 amino acid sequence together with its V-gene family, and reads lacking a unique V-gene family were excluded. A later analysis removed 600 or so highly shared, low-generation-probability nucleotide sequences to deal with suspected cross-contamination and a sequencing artifact. In a later analysis, a clonal expansion index for each public chain was calculated from normalized within-repertoire ranks of inferred template counts. In a later analysis, generation probabilities were computed using a VDJ recombination model fitted to out-of-frame rearrangements, and the results were checked against IGoR. In a later analysis, TCR-TCR, TCR-HLA and TCR-CMV co-occurrence was scored with hypergeometric tests, and a repertoire-size bias correction was applied to TCR pairs. To estimate false discovery rates, a later analysis permuted the HLA or CMV assignments 20 times. In a later analysis, co-occurring TCRs were grouped with DBSCAN, and TCRdist sequence similarity was added when clustering was performed within HLA-allele-positive subsets. Repertoires with fewer than 30,000 or more than 120,000 public chains, plus five repertoires with anomalous nucleotide sharing, were excluded from co-occurrence clustering. In its TCRdb copy, this immuneACCESS table keeps in-frame sequences only and misses some clones. Where compared with another copy, unresolved V genes explain less than half of these, and the others have no known cause. V and J calls and clone size are copied from that table; D and trimming were computed from the DNA. Across this sample there are about 160,000 clones, with about 79% seen only once. The leading ten clones occupy about 1% of the sample.

Remarks on this clone: The antigen this receptor binds is unknown. No base quality values were provided; no much bigger clone lies one nucleotide off.

The study at large found these results: Presence/absence analyses assumed roughly uniform sequencing depth across donors, an assumption that may not hold. A total of around 150 TCR beta chains were listed by the study as associated with cytomegalovirus. In a later analysis, HLA-associated TCR beta chains showed more clonal expansion and lower generation probabilities than non-associated chains that were equally common. The classifier was reported to diagnose cytomegalovirus status with high specificity and sensitivity in both the original and validation cohorts. Because HLA typing was missing for some donors at each locus, association tests included only the typed subset. In a later genetic analysis, fewer N-insertions in productive TCRs were reported among donors in an Asian-associated ancestry cluster than the roughly 700-donor mean. In a later analysis, several top co-occurrence clusters were reported to appear linked to parvovirus B19, influenza, CMV and Epstein-Barr virus. An earlier analysis of approximately 540 of the donors showed that most TCR beta V segments appeared in productive rearrangements either about 90% or about 30% of the time, which broadly matched IMGT annotations. Across donors, most TCR sequences were observed very rarely, whereas some public TCRs were present in many individuals. Because the 87-base-pair reads could not distinguish some IMGT-functional V segments, including TRBV6-2 and TRBV6-3, those segments were excluded. When HLA alleles, especially DR and DQ, strongly co-occurred, attributing TCR associations to individual alleles was difficult. Immune exposure information for the cohort was limited to CMV serostatus. A group of highly shared sequence variants was considered likely to be a technical artifact of the sequencing pipeline. A further reported finding was that TCR beta sequences accurately predicted the HLA-A and HLA-B alleles for most subjects in the first cohort. In a later analysis, TCR association rates were found to vary across HLA loci, with the most associated TCRs seen for DRB1 alleles and the fewest for HLA-C alleles. Only TCR beta chains were sequenced in this cohort, and the absence of alpha or paired-chain data limited detectable features. Correlated functional status among segregating V segments might be attributable to linkage disequilibrium, but an unknown experimental factor could not be ruled out. A later analysis found that most CMV-associated TCR beta chains appeared HLA-restricted, with HLA associations seemingly driven largely by CMV exposure. Because counts were too low, fewer than 20 rarely observed V segments, including chromosome 9 orphons, were excluded from the earlier analysis of about 500 of the donors. V-gene and J-gene trimming of TCR beta chains was associated with a missense DCLRE1C variant in a later genetic analysis, and the association was replicated in an independent cohort. At a false discovery rate of 0.05, a later analysis linked around 17,000 TCR beta sequences to specific HLA alleles. The authors suggested that the approach could potentially be generalized to other disease states and immunological phenotypes. In vitro tests confirmed that three of the cytomegalovirus-associated TCR beta chains recognize cytomegalovirus antigens.

In total, more than 500 healthy bone marrow donors made up the cohort. At the time of sampling, every cohort member was nominally healthy, though immune exposures that went unrecorded were likely present. The donor was CMV seropositive and was included in the group of 250 to 300 seropositive cohort members. A peripheral blood sample was collected from each donor, and TCR beta sequencing was performed on peripheral blood mononuclear cells. Genomic DNA extraction from the blood cell samples was performed with the Qiagen DNeasy Blood Extraction Kit. The rearranged chain carries TRBV2 and TRBJ1-1, and 11 bases in between align with TRBD1. This sequence was found in a woman between 50 and 59 years old in good health and CMV-seropositive. Sequenced sample: PBMCs. The CDR3 has the sequence CASQWDRGMNTEAFF. The DNA sequence is given as TGTGCCAGCCAATGGGACAGGGGGATGAACACTGAAGCTTTCTTT. The CDR3, completed at both ends by the reference TRBV2 and TRBJ1-1 genes, gives the full variable domain EPEVTQTPSHQVTQMGQEVILRCVPISNHLYFYWYRQILGQKVEFLVSFYNNEISEKSEIFDDQFSVERPDGSNFTLKIRSTKLEDSAMYFCASQWDRGMNTEAFFGQGTRLTVV.